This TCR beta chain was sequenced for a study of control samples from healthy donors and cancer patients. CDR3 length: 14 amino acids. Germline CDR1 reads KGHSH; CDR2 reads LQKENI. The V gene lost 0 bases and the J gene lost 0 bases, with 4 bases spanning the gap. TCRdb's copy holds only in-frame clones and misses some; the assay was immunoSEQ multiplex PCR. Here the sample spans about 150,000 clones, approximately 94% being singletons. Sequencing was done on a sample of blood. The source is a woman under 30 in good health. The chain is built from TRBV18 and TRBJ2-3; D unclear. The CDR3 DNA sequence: TGTGCCAGCTCACCACCGATAAGCACAGATACGCAGTATTTT. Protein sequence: CASSPPISTDTQYF.